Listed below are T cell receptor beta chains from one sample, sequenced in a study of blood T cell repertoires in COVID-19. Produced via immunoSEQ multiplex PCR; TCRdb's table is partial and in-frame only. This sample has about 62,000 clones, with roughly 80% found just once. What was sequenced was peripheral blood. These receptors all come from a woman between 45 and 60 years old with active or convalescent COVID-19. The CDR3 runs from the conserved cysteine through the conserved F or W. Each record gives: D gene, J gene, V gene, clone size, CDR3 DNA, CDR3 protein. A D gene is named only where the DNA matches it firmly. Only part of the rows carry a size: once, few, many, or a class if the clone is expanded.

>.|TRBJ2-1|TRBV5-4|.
TGTGCCAGCAGCTTGGGGCAGGGGAGAGGGGATGAGCAGTTCTTC
CASSLGQGRGDEQFF
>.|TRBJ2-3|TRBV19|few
TGTGCCAGTAGTATCACAGGGTCTTCTAGCACAGATACGCAGTATTTT
CASSITGSSSTDTQYF
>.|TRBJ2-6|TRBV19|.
TGTGCCAGTAGCAGGACTGGGGCCAACGTCCTGACTTTC
CASSRTGANVLTF
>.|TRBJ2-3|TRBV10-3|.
TGTGCCATCGGGCCTTTCACAGATACGCAGTATTTT
CAIGPFTDTQYF
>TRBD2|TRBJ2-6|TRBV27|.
TGTGCCAGCGGACTCCCGGGAGGCGGGGCCAACGTCCTGACTTTC
CASGLPGGGANVLTF
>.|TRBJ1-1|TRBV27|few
TGTGCCAGCAGTAAACGGGCCAGGGGCGGGCCGGGTACTGAAGCTTTCTTT
CASSKRARGGPGTEAFF
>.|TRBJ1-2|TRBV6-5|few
TGTGCCAGCCATAGATCCGGCTATGGCTACACCTTC
CASHRSGYGYTF
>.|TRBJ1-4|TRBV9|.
TGTGCCAGCAGCGCCCAGGGGCACAATAATGAAAAACTGTTTTTT
CASSAQGHNNEKLFF
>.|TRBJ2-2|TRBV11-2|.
TGTGCCAGCAGCTTAGCGGGACACCTGACCGGGGAGCTGTTTTTT
CASSLAGHLTGELFF
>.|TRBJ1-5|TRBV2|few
TGTGCCAGCAGACCCACGGACAGTAGCAATCAGCCCCAGCATTTT
CASRPTDSSNQPQHF
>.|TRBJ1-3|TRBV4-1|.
TGCGCCAGCAGCCAAGTCGGACGAATAAAGAGGGGGTACACCATATATTTT
CASSQVGRIKRGYTIYF
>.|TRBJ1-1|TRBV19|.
TGTGCCAGTACCCAGGGTTTCTACACTGAAGCTTTCTTT
CASTQGFYTEAFF
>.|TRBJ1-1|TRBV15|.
TGTGCCACCAGCAGAGAAGCAGGCCCATACCTGAACACTGAAGCTTTCTTT
CATSREAGPYLNTEAFF
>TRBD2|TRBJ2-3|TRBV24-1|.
TGTGCCACCAGTGATAGTGGCAGGGCGGGGGCAGATACGCAGTATTTT
CATSDSGRAGADTQYF
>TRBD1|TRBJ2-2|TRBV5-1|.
TGCGCCAGCAGCTGGGACAGACCGAACACCGGGGAGCTGTTTTTT
CASSWDRPNTGELFF
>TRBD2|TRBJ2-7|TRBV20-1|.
TGCAGTGCTAGTAGAGCGGGAGACGAGCAGTACTTC
CSASRAGDEQYF
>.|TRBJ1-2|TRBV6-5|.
TGTGCCAGTACTCCCGCACAGGTCTATGGCTACACCTTC
CASTPAQVYGYTF
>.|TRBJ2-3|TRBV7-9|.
TGTGCCAGCAGCTTGGACTTTTTCGGCACAGATACGCAGTATTTT
CASSLDFFGTDTQYF
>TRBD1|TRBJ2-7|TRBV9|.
TGTGCCAGCAGCTCGCCGGGACAGCCCTACGAGCAGTACTTC
CASSSPGQPYEQYF
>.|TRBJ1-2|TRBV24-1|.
TGTGCCACCAGTGAGTCAGGAACCTTAGGTGGCTACACCTTC
CATSESGTLGGYTF
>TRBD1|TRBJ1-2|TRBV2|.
TGTGCCAGCAGTACCGGTTTAGGGGACAGAGTTAACTATGGCTACACCTTC
CASSTGLGDRVNYGYTF
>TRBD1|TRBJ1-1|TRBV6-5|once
TGTGCCAGCAGTTACACTACAGGGGACAAGAACACTGAAGCTTTCTTT
CASSYTTGDKNTEAFF
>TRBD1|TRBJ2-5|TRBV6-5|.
TGTGCCAGCAGTTCGACAGGGTCCATTCAAGAGACCCAGTACTTC
CASSSTGSIQETQYF
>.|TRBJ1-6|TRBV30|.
TGTGCCTGGAGTTGGGCGCGGGGGGAAAATTCACCCCTCCACTTT
CAWSWARGENSPLHF
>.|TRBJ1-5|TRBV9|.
TGTGCCAGCAGCGCAGCCGGGACAACCTCGGCCCAGCATTTT
CASSAAGTTSAQHF
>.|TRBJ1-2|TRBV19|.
TGTGCCAGTAGTTCCCGTCCCAGAAGTTATGGCTACACCTTC
CASSSRPRSYGYTF
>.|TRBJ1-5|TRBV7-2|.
TGTGCCAGCAGCTTGGGAGTACAGGGAGTTGGCAATCAGCCCCAGCATTTT
CASSLGVQGVGNQPQHF
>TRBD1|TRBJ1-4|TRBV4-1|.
TGCGCCAGCAGCCCCCAGGGGGTTCGGGAAAAACTGTTTTTT
CASSPQGVREKLFF
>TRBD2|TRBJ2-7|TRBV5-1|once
TGCGCCAGCAGCTCAGGACTAGCGGGGGGCGAGCAGTACTTC
CASSSGLAGGEQYF
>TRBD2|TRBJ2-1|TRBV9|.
TGTGCCAGCAGCGTAGTCGACGGCGGGAGTGCCAATGAGCAGTTCTTC
CASSVVDGGSANEQFF
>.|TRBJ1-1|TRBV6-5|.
TGTGCCAGCAGTTACTTATGGGCCAAGAACACTGAAGCTTTCTTT
CASSYLWAKNTEAFF
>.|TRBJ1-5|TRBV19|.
TGTGCCAGTGGACGAACCACAGGTATAGAACCCCAGCATTTT
CASGRTTGIEPQHF
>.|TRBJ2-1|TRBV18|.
TGTGCCAGCGCCATAGCCCCCGCCTACAATGAGCAGTTCTTC
CASAIAPAYNEQFF
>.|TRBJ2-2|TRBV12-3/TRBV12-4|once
TGTGCCAGCAAGCGGGCTCCCCTTGGGGAGCTGTTTTTT
CASKRAPLGELFF
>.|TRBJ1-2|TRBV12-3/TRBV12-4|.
TGTGCCAGCCGAGATGGTTCTGGCTACACCTTC
CASRDGSGYTF